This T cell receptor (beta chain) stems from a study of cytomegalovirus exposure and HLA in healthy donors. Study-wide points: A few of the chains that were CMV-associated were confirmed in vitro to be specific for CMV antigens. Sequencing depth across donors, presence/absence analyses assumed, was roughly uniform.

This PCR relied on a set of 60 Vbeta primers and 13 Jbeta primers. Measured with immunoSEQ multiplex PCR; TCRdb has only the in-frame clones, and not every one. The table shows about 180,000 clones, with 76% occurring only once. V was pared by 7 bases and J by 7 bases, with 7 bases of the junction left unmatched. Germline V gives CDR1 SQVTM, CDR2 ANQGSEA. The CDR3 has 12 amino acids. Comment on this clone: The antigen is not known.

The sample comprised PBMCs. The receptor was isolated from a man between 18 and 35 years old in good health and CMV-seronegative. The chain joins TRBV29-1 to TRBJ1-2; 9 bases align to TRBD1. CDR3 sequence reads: CSAARQGGGYTF. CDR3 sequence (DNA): TGCAGCGCCGCGAGACAGGGGGGTGGCTACACCTTC. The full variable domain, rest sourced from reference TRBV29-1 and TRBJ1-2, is SAVISQKPSRDICQRGTSLTIQCQVDSQVTMMFWYRQQPGQSLTLIATANQGSEATYESGFVIDKFPISRPNLTFSTLTVSNMSPEDSSIYLCSAARQGGGYTFGSGTRLTVV.